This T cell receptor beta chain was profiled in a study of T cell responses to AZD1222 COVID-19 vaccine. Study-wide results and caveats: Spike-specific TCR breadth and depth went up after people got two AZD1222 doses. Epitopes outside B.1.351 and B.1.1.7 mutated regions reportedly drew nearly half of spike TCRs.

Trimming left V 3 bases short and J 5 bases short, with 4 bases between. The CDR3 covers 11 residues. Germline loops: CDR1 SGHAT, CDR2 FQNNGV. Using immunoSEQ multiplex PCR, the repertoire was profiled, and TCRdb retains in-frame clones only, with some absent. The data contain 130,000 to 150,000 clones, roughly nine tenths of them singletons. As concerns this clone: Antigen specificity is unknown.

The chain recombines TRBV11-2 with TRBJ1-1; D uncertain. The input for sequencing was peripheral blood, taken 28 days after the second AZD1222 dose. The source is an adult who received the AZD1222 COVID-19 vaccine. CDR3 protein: CASSLWTEAFF. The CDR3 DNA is TGTGCCAGCAGCTTGTGGACTGAAGCTTTCTTT.